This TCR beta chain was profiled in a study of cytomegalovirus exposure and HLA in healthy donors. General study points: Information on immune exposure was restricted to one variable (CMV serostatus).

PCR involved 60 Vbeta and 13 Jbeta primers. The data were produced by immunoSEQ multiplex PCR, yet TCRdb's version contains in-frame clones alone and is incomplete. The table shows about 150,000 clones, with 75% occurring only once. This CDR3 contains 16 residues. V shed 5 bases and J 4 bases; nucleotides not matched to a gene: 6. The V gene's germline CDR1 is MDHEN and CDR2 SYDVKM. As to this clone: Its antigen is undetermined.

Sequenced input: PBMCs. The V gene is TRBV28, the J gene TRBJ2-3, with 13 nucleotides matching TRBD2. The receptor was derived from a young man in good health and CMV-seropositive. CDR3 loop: CASSPGTSGIADTQYF. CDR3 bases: TGTGCCAGCAGTCCAGGGACTAGCGGGATAGCAGATACGCAGTATTTT.